This T cell receptor beta chain was retrieved from a study of cytomegalovirus exposure and HLA in healthy donors. Overall study findings and caveats: Indistinguishability led to the exclusion of some V segments, TRBV6-2 and TRBV6-3 included. A prior analysis recorded that most TCR beta V segments were productive about 87% or about 30% of the time.

Germline CDR1 reads MNHEY; CDR2 reads SMNVEV (reference sequence). Losses at the gene ends were 4 bases for V and 5 bases for J; bases not matched to a gene: 5. The CDR3 spans 15 residues. 13 Jbeta primers and 60 Vbeta primers were used for the PCR. Some clones are missing from TCRdb's copy, which holds only in-frame ones; the method was immunoSEQ multiplex PCR. Of fewer than 110,000 clones in the sample, 76% are singletons; the top ten hold around 4%. About this clone itself: Its specificity is not known.

The sequence came from a middle-aged man in good health and CMV-seronegative. The genes are TRBV27 and TRBJ1-4; 9 bases are a match to TRBD1. The sample taken for sequencing was PBMCs. The CDR3 DNA follows: TGTGCCAGCAGTTCTCCGGGACAGGGAAATGAAAAACTGTTTTTT. It encodes CASSSPGQGNEKLFF.